This T cell receptor (beta chain) was captured by sequencing in a study of shared clonotypes between healthy human individuals. Study overall: Those who served as donors were a couple of women and a few men between the ages of 18 and 49.

Regarding the study as a whole: Investigators expected sequencing depth to affect clonotype sharing among donors. Naive subsets generally had larger estimated richness than memory subsets.

Deep level was the assay's run setting. Some clones are missing from TCRdb's copy, which holds only in-frame ones; the method was immunoSEQ multiplex PCR. The data hold some 2,100,000 clones, with about 93% observed a single time. Germline V lookup: CDR1 SNHLY, CDR2 FYNNEI. The CDR3 is 15 amino acids. Trimming at V came to 1 base and at J to 7 bases, leaving 6 bases not matched to a gene. A single count supports this clone. Its antigen is unidentified. Positive CCR7 selection of CD45RO-negative cells yielded the naive CD8 cells, and terminally differentiated effector memory CD45RA+ cells were excluded.

This sequence joins TRBV2 and TRBJ2-3; the match to TRBD2 covers 9 bases. This clonotype was obtained from a man aged 18 to 30 in good health. Some clones in this sample may be carry-over from other donors' samples. Sequences were obtained from naive CD8+ T cells from PBMCs. The CDR3 loop is CASSEVAGEGNTQYF. CDR3 DNA: TGTGCCAGCAGTGAAGTAGCGGGAGAAGGGAATACGCAGTATTTT.